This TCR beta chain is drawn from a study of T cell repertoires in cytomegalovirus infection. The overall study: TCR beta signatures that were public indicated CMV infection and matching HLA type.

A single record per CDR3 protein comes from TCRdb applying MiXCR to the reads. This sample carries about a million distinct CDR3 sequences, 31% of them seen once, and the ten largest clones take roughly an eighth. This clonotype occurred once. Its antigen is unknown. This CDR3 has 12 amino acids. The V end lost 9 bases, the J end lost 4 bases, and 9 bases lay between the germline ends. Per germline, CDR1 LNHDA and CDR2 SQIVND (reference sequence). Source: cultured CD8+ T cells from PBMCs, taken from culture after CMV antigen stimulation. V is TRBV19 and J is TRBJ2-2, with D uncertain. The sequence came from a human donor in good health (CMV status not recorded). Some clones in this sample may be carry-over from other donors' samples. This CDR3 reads CASFAITGELFF. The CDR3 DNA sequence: TGTGCCAGCTTCGCCATCACCGGGGAGCTGTTTTTT.